These 29 T cell receptor beta chains were all obtained from the same sample, sequenced in a study of Tregs in tolerant kidney transplant recipients. Mixed chimerism was transient after nonmyeloablative marrow transplants from related graft donors. Assay: immunoSEQ multiplex PCR; the TCRdb copy retains only in-frame clones and omits some. The sample carries tens of thousands of clones, more than 85% recorded once. The sample here was CD4+ T cells from blood (PBMCs), taken 12 months after the transplant. The receptors originated from a human patient who received a combined kidney and bone marrow transplant. Some of these T cells may belong to the graft donor.

The chain carries TRBV5-5 and TRBJ1-5, with 7 bases fitting TRBD1. V was clipped by 4 bases and J by 5 bases; unmatched bases: 3. Germline loops: CDR1 SGHKS, CDR2 YYEKEE (reference sequence). This CDR3 has 13 residues. CDR3 DNA sequence: TGTGCCAGCAGCCTAGGGGGCGATCAGCCCCAGCATTTT. It translates to CASSLGGDQPQHF.

This chain connects TRBV6-6 to TRBJ1-5, with 10 bases that match TRBD1. The CDR3 is 16 residues long. Germline loops: CDR1 MNHNY, CDR2 SVGAGI (reference sequence). J was trimmed by 4 bases and V by 2 bases; bases with no gene match: 5. CDR3 region: CASSYGRDRGNQPQHF. The DNA for the CDR3 is TGTGCCAGCAGTTACGGCCGGGACAGGGGTAATCAGCCCCAGCATTTT.

The gene calls are TRBV19 and TRBJ2-7; maybe TRBD2 (7 bases). Germline V gene data show CDR1 as LNHDA and CDR2 as SQIVND (reference sequence). Trimming took 5 bases from V and 2 from J, leaving 13 bases between them. There are 14 residues in the CDR3. CDR3 region: CASSVGGGAYEQYF. The CDR3 DNA sequence: TGTGCCAGTAGTGTAGGCGGGGGCGCCTACGAGCAGTACTTC.

This chain links TRBV19 with TRBJ1-3; 8 nucleotides agree with TRBD1. Germline V gene lookup returns CDR1 LNHDA and CDR2 SQIVND (reference sequence). The V and J ends lost 3 bases and 0 bases, in that order; junction bases with no gene match: 4. This CDR3 spans 16 amino acids. DNA of the CDR3: TGTGCCAGTAGTATGGACAGGGCCTACTCTGGAAACACCATATATTTT. Translated, it gives CASSMDRAYSGNTIYF.

The J gene is TRBJ2-5, the V gene TRBV5-1, with 9 positions matching TRBD2. V lost 0 bases and J lost 4; bases outside the gene matches: 16. Germline assignment: CDR1 SGHRS and CDR2 YFSETQ. The CDR3 spans 19 residues. CDR3 region: CASSLAKAGGIAWGETQYF. CDR3 in DNA: TGCGCCAGCAGCTTGGCCAAGGCGGGAGGGATCGCGTGGGGAGAGACCCAGTACTTC.

The chain recombines TRBV5-1 with TRBJ2-7, with 7 bases that match TRBD1. CDR3 size: 14 residues. J was trimmed by 4 bases and V by 4 bases; bases with no gene match: 8. CDR1 is SGHRS and CDR2 is YFSETQ in the germline V gene. For the CDR3, the DNA is TGCGCCAGCAGCCTTGACAGGGCCGTTTACGAGCAGTACTTC. Amino acid sequence: CASSLDRAVYEQYF.

V usage is TRBV9 and J usage is TRBJ1-1; D might be TRBD1 (6 bases). Trimming cost V 0 bases and J 8 bases, with 14 bases left between them. Germline V gene sequence: CDR1 SGDLS, CDR2 YYNGEE. This CDR3 has 14 residues. The CDR3 nucleotides are TGTGCCAGCAGCGTAGAGGGAGGGGGGACCGAAGCTTTCTTT. It codes for CASSVEGGGTEAFF.

The gene calls are TRBV6-6 and TRBJ2-1, with D possibly TRBD2 on 5 matching bases. The CDR3 contains 16 residues. Per the germline V gene, CDR1 is MNHNY and CDR2 is SVGAGI (reference sequence). Trimming shortened V by 8 bases and J by 0 bases, and 17 bases separated the two germline ends. In DNA form, the CDR3 reads TGTGCCAGCGTCCCCCGGAGGAGCCGCTCCTACAATGAGCAGTTCTTC. As protein: CASVPRRSRSYNEQFF.

The chain combines TRBV18 with TRBJ2-3; D remains unclear. This CDR3 has 14 residues. Per germline, CDR1 KGHSH and CDR2 LQKENI. With 2 bases removed from V and 2 bases from J, the gap between germline ends came to 8 bases. The CDR3 loop is CASSPILATDTQYF. The CDR3 DNA reads TGTGCCAGCTCACCAATATTAGCCACAGATACGCAGTATTTT.

Details on this clone: The junction and the germline gene differ at one end; a read error may be behind it. Additional DNA sequences in this sample encode the identical CDR3. The gene calls are TRBV5-1 and TRBJ1-6; a possible D gene is TRBD1 (6 bases). Germline V gives CDR1 SGHRS, CDR2 YFSETQ. The CDR3 spans 19 residues. CDR3 in amino acids: CASSFGSGDLNSYNSPLHF. The CDR3 coding sequence is TGCGCCAGCAGCTTTGGATCAGGGGACCTGAACTCCTATAATTCCCCCCTCCACTTT.

The chain carries TRBV14 and TRBJ2-1, with D possibly matching TRBD2 (8 bases). The length of the CDR3 is 16 residues. The germline V gene encodes CDR1 SGHDN and CDR2 FVKESK. V was clipped by 4 bases and J by 9 bases, with 22 bases between them. The CDR3 nucleotides are TGTGCCAGCAGCCGTGTAGGGGGCGGGAGGTTTAGTGAGCAGTTCTTC. Translated: CASSRVGGGRFSEQFF.

About this clone itself: Other DNA sequences from this sample encode an identical CDR3 as well. The rearrangement joins TRBV7-8 to TRBJ1-6; TRBD1 is a possible D gene (6 bases). The germline V and J ends were trimmed by 2 bases and 7 bases, with 12 bases remaining between them. This CDR3 region has 15 residues. Per germline, CDR1 SGHVS and CDR2 FQNEAQ. CDR3 in amino acids: CASSLLRTANSPLHF. CDR3 in DNA: TGTGCCAGCAGCTTATTACGGACAGCAAATTCACCCCTCCACTTT.

The CDR3, as DNA: TGCGCCAGCAGCGGAACAGGGGCCCGTTATTACGAGCAGTACTTC. This sequence encodes CASSGTGARYYEQYF. The J gene is TRBJ2-7, the V gene TRBV5-1, with 7 bases aligning to TRBD1. Germline V gene data show CDR1 as SGHRS and CDR2 as YFSETQ. Germline trimming cut 4 bases from V and 4 bases from J; bases unmatched to any gene: 11. The CDR3 totals 15 residues.

On this clone itself: The junction departs from the called germline gene at one end, perhaps through a read error. CDR3 DNA sequence: TGTGCCAGCAGCTTGGCCGGGACAGGGTTTGTATTT. Its translation is CASSLAGTGFVF. The chain links TRBV11-2 to TRBJ2-3, with 9 bases lining up with TRBD1. This CDR3 region has 12 residues. Germline V gene data show CDR1 as SGHAT and CDR2 as FQNNGV.

This chain uses TRBV7-9 with TRBJ2-3; 9 bases line up with TRBD1. The CDR3 extends over 18 amino acids. The germline CDR1 and CDR2 sequences are SEHNR and FQNEAQ (reference sequence). Trimming took 1 base from V and 0 from J; bases not matched to a gene: 8. CDR3 in amino acids: CASSLGTGGAPSTDTQYF. For the CDR3, the DNA is TGTGCCAGCAGCTTAGGTACAGGGGGCGCCCCTAGCACAGATACGCAGTATTTT.

The V call is TRBV10-3, the J call TRBJ2-1; weak D call: TRBD2 (5 bases). V was shortened by 11 bases and J by 0 bases, with 8 bases between the two germline ends. The CDR3 contains 12 residues. Germline V lookup: CDR1 ENHRY, CDR2 SYGVKD. CDR3 nucleotides: TGTGCCTCAGCGGACTCCTACAATGAGCAGTTCTTC. Its translation: CASADSYNEQFF.

The rearrangement links TRBV7-2 to TRBJ2-7; D is perhaps TRBD2 (5 bases). From germline, CDR1 is SGHTA and CDR2 FQGNSA. Trimming left V 4 bases short and J 2 bases short, with 12 bases between. The CDR3 has 14 amino acids. For the CDR3, the DNA is TGTGCCAGCAGCTGGACTCCTGACACCTACGAGCAGTACTTC. Translation gives CASSWTPDTYEQYF.

The chain employs TRBV27 and TRBJ2-4; a possible D gene is TRBD1 (6 bases). This CDR3 contains 16 residues. V lost 6 bases to trimming and J lost 2 bases, with 17 bases between them. Germline V gene sequence: CDR1 MNHEY, CDR2 SMNVEV (reference sequence). The CDR3 DNA reads TGTGCCAGCAGCACCACAGGGTTTCGATCCAAAAACATTCAGTACTTC. Translation: CASSTTGFRSKNIQYF.

The V call is TRBV29-1, the J call TRBJ2-3; 7 positions agree with TRBD2. The junction had 15 bases not matched to a gene; V was cut back by 3 bases and J by 6 bases. Germline CDR1 is SQVTM and CDR2 is ANQGSEA. The CDR3 has 16 residues. CDR3 region: CSVDVLGLSGADTQYF. The DNA of the CDR3 is TGCAGCGTTGATGTTTTGGGACTAAGCGGGGCCGATACGCAGTATTTT.

The rearrangement uses TRBV21-1 and TRBJ1-1; whether TRBD1, the table's D call, matches the DNA was not checked. TRBV21-1 is listed as a pseudogene. This CDR3 region has 13 residues. CDR3 sequence reads: CASREVRDRDAFF. CDR3 nucleotides: TGTGCCAGCAGGGAAGTGAGGGACAGGGACGCTTTCTTT.

The rearrangement uses TRBV5-6 and TRBJ2-7; weak D call: TRBD1 (6 bases). The V end lost 6 bases, the J end lost 3 bases, and 22 bases lay between the germline ends. The CDR3 runs to 16 residues. Germline loops: CDR1 SGHDT, CDR2 YYEEEE. CDR3 residues: CASTPRRGQRRYEQYF. The DNA of the CDR3 is TGTGCCAGCACCCCTCGCCGGGGACAAAGGCGCTACGAGCAGTACTTC.

The CDR3 reads CASSLIRKRGGMNTEAFF. For the CDR3, the DNA is TGTGCCAGCAGCTTAATTAGGAAGAGGGGAGGTATGAACACTGAAGCTTTCTTT. This rearrangement joins TRBV11-2 to TRBJ1-1; D is perhaps TRBD1 (5 bases). Germline CDR1 reads SGHAT; CDR2 reads FQNNGV. V lost 2 bases, J lost 0 bases, and 19 bases lay in between. CDR3 length equals 18 residues.

Remarks on this clone: Other DNA sequences within the sample encode an identical CDR3. The genes are TRBV5-1 and TRBJ1-6; TRBD1 matches at 7 bases. The CDR3 sequence is 14 residues long. Per the germline V gene, CDR1 is SGHRS and CDR2 is YFSETQ. V lost 4 bases, J lost 7 bases, and 5 bases stayed unmatched. The CDR3, as DNA: TGCGCCAGCAGCGGCGGGACAGAGAATTCACCCCTCCACTTT. Its translation is CASSGGTENSPLHF.

Concerning this clone: Other DNA sequences in this sample translate to the same CDR3. The chain joins TRBV19 to TRBJ2-1; possible D gene TRBD1, 6 bases. Germline V gives CDR1 LNHDA, CDR2 SQIVND (reference sequence). The V end was cut by 3 bases, the J end by 0 bases, with 9 bases between. The CDR3 length is 15 residues. CDR3 in DNA: TGTGCCAGTAGTATCAGGGGCAGCTCCTACAATGAGCAGTTCTTC. It translates to CASSIRGSSYNEQFF.

The chain is built from TRBV2 and TRBJ1-5; D gene uncertain. Per germline, CDR1 SNHLY and CDR2 FYNNEI. V was trimmed by 4 bases and J by 6 bases, leaving 10 bases between them. The CDR3 extends over 13 amino acids. The CDR3 DNA is TGTGCCAGCAGTGTACTTATACTTCAGCCCCAGCATTTT. The encoded protein is CASSVLILQPQHF.

The chain is built from TRBV28 and TRBJ1-2, with D hard to call. Germline V gene data show CDR1 as MDHEN and CDR2 as SYDVKM. This CDR3 is built from 14 residues. Trimming removed 3 bases at V and 5 bases at J, with 13 bases between. CDR3: CASSFQAPGYGYTF. In DNA form, the CDR3 reads TGTGCCAGCAGTTTCCAAGCCCCGGGGTATGGCTACACCTTC.

V gene TRBV2 combines with J gene TRBJ2-7; 7 bases are a match to TRBD2. This CDR3 region has 14 residues. The germline gives CDR1 SNHLY, CDR2 FYNNEI. Germline trimming cut 6 bases from V and 1 base from J; bases unmatched to any gene: 6. CDR3 amino acids: CASSPGGGSYEQYF. DNA of the CDR3: TGTGCCAGCAGCCCCGGGGGAGGGTCCTACGAGCAGTACTTC.

The V call is TRBV5-1, the J call TRBJ1-2, with D possibly matching TRBD1 (6 bases). Germline-derived CDR1 and CDR2 are SGHRS and YFSETQ. V lost 2 bases, J lost 3 bases, and 17 bases lay in between. This CDR3 is 16 amino acids long. CDR3 protein: CASSFDAGGLDYGYTF. The CDR3 DNA follows: TGCGCCAGCAGCTTCGACGCCGGGGGGCTCGACTATGGCTACACCTTC.

V gene TRBV29-1 combines with J gene TRBJ2-1; 9 bases are a match to TRBD2. Germline V gene data show CDR1 as SQVTM and CDR2 as ANQGSEA. There are 15 residues in the CDR3. V lost 3 bases, J lost 9 bases, and 12 bases stayed unmatched. The DNA for the CDR3 is TGCAGCGTTGAGGGTGGCGGGAGGGCACGTCCTGAGCAGTTCTTC. It specifies CSVEGGGRARPEQFF.